The rows below give T cell receptor beta chains drawn from one sample of a study of technical replicates of blood from several donors. Sequencing was performed with immunoSEQ multiplex PCR; in TCRdb, only in-frame clones are kept and a portion is missing. The sample holds about 12,000 clones, approximately 93% seen once. Sequencing was carried out using PBMCs. These receptors were collected from a human donor in good health. CDR3s include the opening cysteine and the closing phenylalanine or tryptophan. The D gene is left open where the match is weak. Some rows have no size entry. The others give once, few or many, or a class for an expanded clone.

TRBD1,.,TRBJ2-5,TRBV30,CAWNPQGARETQYF,TGTGCCTGGAACCCCCAGGGGGCCCGGGAGACCCAGTACTTC
TRBD1,few,TRBJ1-2,TRBV6-6,CASSELARGQGGYTF,TGTGCCAGCAGCGAGTTAGCGAGGGGGCAAGGTGGCTACACCTTC
.,.,TRBJ1-4,TRBV9,CASSARDTEKLFF,TGTGCCAGCAGCGCCCGGGACACTGAAAAACTGTTTTTT
.,.,TRBJ2-2,TRBV5-1,CASSFDPLGDTGELFF,TGCGCCAGCAGCTTTGACCCGCTGGGCGACACCGGGGAGCTGTTTTTT
.,.,TRBJ2-2,TRBV10-1,CASSDTNTGELFF,TGCGCCAGCAGTGACACGAACACCGGGGAGCTGTTTTTT
.,once,TRBJ1-2,TRBV28,CASTYGPYGYTF,TGTGCCAGCACCTACGGTCCCTATGGCTACACCTTC
.,.,TRBJ1-3,TRBV28,CASSTTGVTGNTIYF,TGTGCCAGCAGTACTACGGGTGTAACTGGAAACACCATATATTTT
.,.,TRBJ2-2,TRBV7-6,CASSLAGVVTGELFF,TGTGCCAGCAGCTTAGCGGGAGTGGTCACCGGGGAGCTGTTTTTT
.,.,TRBJ2-5,TRBV5-1,CASRGARVEETQYF,TGCGCCAGCAGAGGGGCCAGGGTAGAGGAGACCCAGTACTTC
.,.,TRBJ2-7,TRBV5-1,CASSSRPFSPDEQYF,TGCGCCAGCAGTAGCCGACCGTTCAGTCCGGACGAGCAGTACTTC
.,.,TRBJ2-3,TRBV7-5,CVRSLGGGSTDTQYF,TGTGTCAGAAGCTTAGGGGGCGGGAGTACAGATACGCAGTATTTT
.,.,TRBJ2-5,TRBV10-1,CASSELTEQETQYF,TGCGCCAGCAGTGAGTTAACAGAACAAGAGACCCAGTACTTC
.,once,TRBJ2-5,TRBV4-1,CASSPATDTGGVETQYF,TGCGCCAGCAGCCCCGCGACCGACACGGGGGGCGTAGAGACCCAGTACTTC
TRBD1,.,TRBJ1-5,TRBV7-9,CASSQGQGGQPQHF,TGTGCCAGCAGCCAGGGACAGGGCGGTCAGCCCCAGCATTTT
.,.,TRBJ2-2,TRBV2,CASSLGTTNTGELFF,TGTGCCAGCAGTCTCGGGACAACGAACACCGGGGAGCTGTTTTTT
TRBD2,.,TRBJ2-7,TRBV6-1,CASPGGVSYEQYF,TGTGCCAGCCCGGGAGGGGTCTCCTACGAGCAGTACTTC
TRBD1,.,TRBJ2-5,TRBV5-4,CASSRQGAIETQYF,TGTGCCAGCAGCCGACAGGGGGCTATAGAGACCCAGTACTTC
.,.,TRBJ2-3,TRBV5-8,CASSLAGSSDSTDTQYF,TGTGCCAGCAGCTTGGCCGGTTCTAGCGATAGCACAGATACGCAGTATTTT
TRBD2,.,TRBJ2-1,TRBV11-2,CASSKGSSGKNEQFF,TGTGCCAGCAGCAAAGGTTCTAGCGGGAAGAATGAGCAGTTCTTC
TRBD2,.,TRBJ2-5,TRBV27,CASSLSTSGQETQYF,TGTGCCAGCAGTTTATCGACTAGCGGTCAAGAGACCCAGTACTTC
TRBD2,.,TRBJ2-1,TRBV9,CASSVASGVTFGYNEQFF,TGTGCCAGCAGCGTAGCCAGCGGGGTTACTTTTGGATACAATGAGCAGTTCTTC
.,.,TRBJ2-2,TRBV5-1,CASSLGWRNTGELFF,TGCGCCAGCAGCTTGGGATGGAGGAACACCGGGGAGCTGTTTTTT
TRBD1,.,TRBJ1-4,TRBV5-1,CASSQGTGGMIEKLFF,TGCGCCAGCAGCCAAGGGACAGGGGGCATGATTGAAAAACTGTTTTTT
TRBD2,.,TRBJ2-5,TRBV10-2,CASSREGVIETQYF,TGCGCCAGCAGTCGGGAGGGGGTGATCGAGACCCAGTACTTC
TRBD2,.,TRBJ2-1,TRBV7-2,CASSFGGGPGYNEQFF,TGTGCCAGCAGCTTCGGCGGGGGGCCTGGGTACAATGAGCAGTTCTTC